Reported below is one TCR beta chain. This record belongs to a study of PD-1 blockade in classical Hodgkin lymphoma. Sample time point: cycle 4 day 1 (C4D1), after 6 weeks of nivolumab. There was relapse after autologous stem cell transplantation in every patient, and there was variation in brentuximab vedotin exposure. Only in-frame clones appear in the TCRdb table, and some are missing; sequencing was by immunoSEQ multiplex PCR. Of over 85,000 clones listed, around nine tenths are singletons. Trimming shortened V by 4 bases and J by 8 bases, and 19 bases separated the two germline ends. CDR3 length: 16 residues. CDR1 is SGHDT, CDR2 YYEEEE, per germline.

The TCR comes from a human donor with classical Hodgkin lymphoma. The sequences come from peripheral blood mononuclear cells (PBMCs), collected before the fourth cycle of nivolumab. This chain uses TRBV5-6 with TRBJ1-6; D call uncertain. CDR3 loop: CASSLYWAERDSPLHF. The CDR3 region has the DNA TGTGCCAGCAGCCTCTATTGGGCTGAGAGAGATTCACCCCTCCACTTT. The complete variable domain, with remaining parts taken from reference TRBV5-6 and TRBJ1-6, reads DAGVTQSPTHLIKTRGQQVTLRCSPKSGHDTVSWYQQALGQGPQFIFQYYEEEERQRGNFPDRFSGHQFPNYSSELNVNALLLGDSALYLCASSLYWAERDSPLHFGNGTRLTVT.